This TCR beta chain derives from a study of glioma-infiltrating T cells after dendritic cell vaccination. Study background: Dendritic cell vaccination trial patients had either newly diagnosed or recurrent glioblastoma. At biweekly intervals, patients got three intradermal dendritic cell vaccine injections.

The repertoire was sequenced with immunoSEQ multiplex PCR; TCRdb's copy has only in-frame clones and lacks some. The sample contains 70,000 to 90,000 clones, 80% to 85% of which appear only once. This CDR3 comprises 17 residues. Germline V gene sequence: CDR1 MNHEY, CDR2 SMNVEV (reference sequence). The V and J ends lost 4 bases and 4 bases, in that order; junction bases with no gene match: 9. The time point: after dendritic cell vaccination, including at tumor progression/relapse. The receptor was isolated from a human donor with glioblastoma. The chain combines TRBV27 with TRBJ1-4; 10 positions agree with TRBD1. This sample comprised blood, obtained after dendritic cell vaccination. The CDR3 DNA follows: TGTGCCAGCAGTTCCGATGGGGACAGGGGTGGTAATGAAAAACTGTTTTTT. It codes for CASSSDGDRGGNEKLFF.